The present TCR beta chain was sequenced within a study of cytomegalovirus exposure and HLA in healthy donors. For this clone: Its antigen remains unknown.

Trimming took off 10 bases at V and 3 bases at J, with 13 bases between the two ends. Per the germline V gene, CDR1 is LNHDA and CDR2 is SQIVND (reference sequence). This CDR3 is 12 amino acids long. PCR was performed using 60 Vbeta and 13 Jbeta primers. Produced via immunoSEQ multiplex PCR; TCRdb's table is partial and in-frame only. The repertoire has about 110,000 clones, over 70% of them found once; the top ten carry 2.5% to 3.5%. Study results and caveats: In vitro data verified three CMV-associated chains as specific for CMV antigens. Data from an earlier analysis indicated that most TCR beta V segments were productive either about 87% or about 30% of the time.

What was sequenced was PBMCs. This clonotype was sampled from a female donor in good health and CMV-seronegative. V is TRBV19 and J is TRBJ2-7, with D maybe TRBD1 (6 bases). This CDR3 is CATPRGDYEQYF. The CDR3 DNA reads as TGTGCCACGCCCAGGGGTGACTACGAGCAGTACTTC.